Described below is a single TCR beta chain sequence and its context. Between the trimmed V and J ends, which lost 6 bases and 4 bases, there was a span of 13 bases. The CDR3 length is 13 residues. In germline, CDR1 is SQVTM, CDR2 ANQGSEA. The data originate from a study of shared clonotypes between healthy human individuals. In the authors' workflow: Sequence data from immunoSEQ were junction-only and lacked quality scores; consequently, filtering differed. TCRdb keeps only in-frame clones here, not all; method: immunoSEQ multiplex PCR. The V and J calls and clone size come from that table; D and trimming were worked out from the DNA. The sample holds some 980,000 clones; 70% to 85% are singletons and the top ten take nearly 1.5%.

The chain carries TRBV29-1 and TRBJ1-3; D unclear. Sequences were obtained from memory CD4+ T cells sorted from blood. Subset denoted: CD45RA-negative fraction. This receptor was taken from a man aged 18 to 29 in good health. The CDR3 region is CSVAGREGNTIYF. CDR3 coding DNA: TGCAGCGTAGCCGGGAGAGAGGGAAACACCATATATTTT.